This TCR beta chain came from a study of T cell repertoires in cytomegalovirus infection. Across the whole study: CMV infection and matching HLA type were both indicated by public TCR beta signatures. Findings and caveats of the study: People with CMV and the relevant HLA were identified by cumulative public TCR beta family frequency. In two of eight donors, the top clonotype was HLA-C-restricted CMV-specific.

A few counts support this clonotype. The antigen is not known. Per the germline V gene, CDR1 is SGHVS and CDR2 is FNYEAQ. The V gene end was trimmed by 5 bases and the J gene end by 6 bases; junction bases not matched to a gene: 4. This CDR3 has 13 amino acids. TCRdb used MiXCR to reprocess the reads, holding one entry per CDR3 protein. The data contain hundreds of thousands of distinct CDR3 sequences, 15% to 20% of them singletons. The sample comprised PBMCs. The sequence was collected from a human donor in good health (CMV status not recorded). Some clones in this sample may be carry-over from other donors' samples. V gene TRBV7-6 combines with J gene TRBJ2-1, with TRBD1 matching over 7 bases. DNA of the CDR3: TGTGCCAGCAGCCAGGGACAGCTCAATGAGCAGTTCTTC. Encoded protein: CASSQGQLNEQFF. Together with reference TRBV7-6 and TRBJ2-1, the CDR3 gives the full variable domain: GAGVSQSPRYKVTKRGQDVALRCDPISGHVSLYWYRQALGQGPEFLTYFNYEAQQDKSGLPNDRFSAERPEGSISTLTIQRTEQRDSAMYRCASSQGQLNEQFFGPGTRLTVL.